What follows are 29 T cell receptor beta chains derived from one specimen sequenced in a study of response to subunit inactivated influenza vaccine. TCRdb re-analysed the RT-PCR reads in MiXCR, keeping a single row per CDR3 protein. The sample yields 550,000 to 650,000 distinct CDR3 sequences, 12% seen once. The source was PBMCs from blood, collected on the day of vaccination. The receptors stem from a man over 45 who received an inactivated influenza vaccine.

The J gene is TRBJ1-4, the V gene TRBV7-6; no reliable D call. CDR1 and CDR2 (germline): SGHVS, FNYEAQ. The CDR3 has 15 residues. Trimming removed 5 bases at V and 7 bases at J, with 17 bases between. The CDR3 here is CASSPKLSLTEKLFF. Written as DNA, the CDR3 is TGTGCCAGCAGCCCGAAACTGAGTCTGACTGAAAAACTGTTTTTT.

This clonotype was observed a handful of times. The chain has TRBV5-6 and TRBJ1-1; TRBD1 aligns across 9 bases. The CDR3 consists of 15 residues. Germline V gene lookup returns CDR1 SGHDT and CDR2 YYEEEE. V trimming: 2 bases; J trimming: 4 bases; junction bases outside the gene matches: 6. The CDR3 DNA reads TGTGCCAGCAGCTTCGGGACAGGGTCGGGCACTGAAGCTTTCTTT. Protein product: CASSFGTGSGTEAFF.

This clonotype was seen only a few times. The CDR3 sequence: CATSDSLPQQGSHYNEQFF. The CDR3 DNA sequence: TGTGCCACCAGTGATTCACTACCACAACAGGGGTCCCACTACAATGAGCAGTTCTTC. The V call is TRBV24-1, the J call TRBJ2-1; 7 bases align to TRBD1. Germline CDR1 and CDR2: KGHDR and SFDVKD. The CDR3 sequence is 19 residues long. Losses at the gene ends were 2 bases for V and 3 bases for J; bases not matched to a gene: 15.

The J gene is TRBJ2-7, the V gene TRBV10-1; weak D call: TRBD2 (6 bases). This CDR3 has 15 residues. Germline lookup yields CDR1 WNHNN and CDR2 SYGVQD (reference sequence). V gave up 0 bases and J gave up 3 bases, with 12 bases separating them. The CDR3 DNA follows: TGCGCCAGCAGTGAGTCTGTTAGCGGCATCTACGAGCAGTACTTC. It is translated as CASSESVSGIYEQYF.

This clonotype has more than one count but fewer than ten. This chain links TRBV6-1 with TRBJ2-5, with TRBD2 identical over 10 bases. The CDR3 is made up of 13 amino acids. Trimming removed 6 bases from V and 7 bases from J; junction bases left unmatched: 5. CDR1 MNHNS and CDR2 SASEGT come from the germline V gene. CDR3 DNA sequence: TGTGCCAGCAGAAGAGCGGGGGGGGGGACCCAGTACTTC. Translated: CASRRAGGGTQYF.

The CDR3 is CSGGDTQYF. CDR3 DNA sequence: TGCAGTGGGGGGGATACGCAGTATTTT. V is TRBV20-1 and J is TRBJ2-3, with D perhaps being TRBD1 or TRBD2 (5 bases each). Germline CDR1 is DFQATT and CDR2 is SNEGSKA (reference sequence). Trimming pared 7 bases from V and 6 bases from J, leaving 5 bases between. The CDR3 runs to 9 residues.

The chain has TRBV28 and TRBJ1-5; 9 nucleotides agree with TRBD1. Germline CDR1 reads MDHEN; CDR2 reads SYDVKM. The length of the CDR3 is 14 residues. With 4 bases clipped from V and 16 bases from J, the junction kept 14 bases outside the gene matches. DNA of the CDR3: TGTGCCAGCAGTTCCGGGGGGGACAGGGATGGGAGTCATTTT. Encoded protein: CASSSGGDRDGSHF. Drawing the rest from reference TRBV28 and TRBJ1-5, the complete variable domain is DVKVTQSSRYLVKRTGEKVFLECVQDMDHENMFWYRQDPGLGLRLIYFSYDVKMKEKGDIPEGYSVSREKKERFSLILESASTNQTSMYLCASSSGGDRDGSHFGDGTRLSIL.

This clonotype came up a few times. The chain combines TRBV6-2 or TRBV6-3 with TRBJ2-2; 9 bases agree with TRBD2. The germline V gene has CDR1 MNHEY and CDR2 SVGEGT. Trimming at V came to 6 bases and at J to 8 bases, leaving 13 bases not matched to a gene. The CDR3 covers 16 residues. The CDR3 coding sequence is TGTGCCAGCAGACGTACGACTAGCGGATTCTATGGGGAGCTGTTTTTT. Its translation: CASRRTTSGFYGELFF.

This clonotype was observed a handful of times. The chain carries TRBV7-2 and TRBJ2-7, with unresolved D. Trimming took off 1 base at V and 0 bases at J, with 10 bases between the two ends. Looked up from germline, CDR1 is SGHTA and CDR2 is FQGNSA. The CDR3 spans 15 residues. The CDR3 DNA sequence: TGTGCCAGCAGCTTAGGGGCTTCCAGCTCCTACGAGCAGTACTTC. Protein sequence: CASSLGASSSYEQYF. The variable domain in full, completed from reference TRBV7-2 and TRBJ2-7, reads GAGVSQSPSNKVTEKGKDVELRCDPISGHTALYWYRQSLGQGLEFLIYFQGNSAPDKSGLPSDRFSAERTGGSVSTLTIQRTQQEDSAVYLCASSLGASSSYEQYFGPGTRLTVT.

This chain joins TRBV29-1 and TRBJ1-1; no clear D gene. Trimming removed 4 bases at V and 2 bases at J, with 11 bases between. Germline V gene sequence: CDR1 SQVTM, CDR2 ANQGSEA. CDR3 length equals 13 residues. The CDR3 sequence: CSVANSRNTEAFF. The CDR3 coding sequence is TGCAGCGTTGCGAACAGTAGAAACACTGAAGCTTTCTTT.

This clonotype was counted ten times or more. The V gene is TRBV7-8, the J gene TRBJ2-1, with D possibly matching TRBD2 (6 bases). CDR1 and CDR2 from the germline V gene are SGHVS and FQNEAQ. V gave up 6 bases and J gave up 9 bases, with 21 bases separating them. The CDR3 is 15 residues long. CDR3 in amino acids: CASRPTSGPFGEQFF. CDR3 DNA: TGTGCCAGCAGGCCGACTAGTGGCCCTTTCGGTGAGCAGTTCTTC.

This sequence joins TRBV12-3 or TRBV12-4 and TRBJ1-1; 7 bases agree with TRBD1. After removal of 2 bases from V and 4 bases from J, the junction contained 4 bases not matched to a gene. CDR3 length: 14 amino acids. CDR3: CASSLSAGGTEAFF. The CDR3 DNA reads TGTGCCAGCAGTTTATCGGCAGGGGGCACTGAAGCTTTCTTT.

The chain joins TRBV27 to TRBJ2-7; 8 bases are a match to TRBD1. This CDR3 has 15 residues. V gave up 3 bases and J gave up 2 bases; unmatched junction bases: 6. Germline V CDR1 and CDR2: MNHEY, SMNVEV (reference sequence). The CDR3 region is CASSFSTGGAYEQYF. The CDR3, as DNA: TGTGCCAGCAGTTTTTCTACAGGGGGTGCCTACGAGCAGTACTTC.

The chain employs TRBV4-3 and TRBJ2-1; 13 bases match TRBD2. The CDR3 contains 17 residues. The J segment lost 3 bases and the V segment lost 2 bases, leaving 4 bases of the junction unmatched. Germline CDR1 LGHNA, CDR2 YSLEER. The CDR3 DNA is TGCGCCAGCAGCCAATCACTAGCGGGGGGGTTCTACAATGAGCAGTTCTTC. This gives the protein CASSQSLAGGFYNEQFF.

The rearrangement uses TRBV28 and TRBJ2-4; D is possibly TRBD1 (6 bases). The germline gives CDR1 MDHEN, CDR2 SYDVKM. V shed 4 bases and J shed 4 bases, with 11 bases lying between them. The CDR3 is made up of 14 amino acids. CDR3 coding DNA: TGTGCCAGCAGTTATCCGGACAGAAAAAACATTCAGTACTTC. Translating it yields CASSYPDRKNIQYF.

This clonotype turned up a few times. Here the CDR3 reads CASSERLKRKEYNEQFF. Written as DNA, the CDR3 is TGTGCCAGCAGTGAAAGGTTAAAAAGGAAGGAGTACAATGAGCAGTTCTTC. The chain employs TRBV2 and TRBJ2-1; D uncertain. CDR1 is SNHLY, CDR2 FYNNEI, per germline. V was cut by 2 bases and J by 4 bases, with 18 bases left in between. This CDR3 is built from 17 residues.

This clonotype has ten or more counts. This chain connects TRBV29-1 to TRBJ2-1, with a tentative D call TRBD2 (5 bases). Germline V gene sequence: CDR1 SQVTM, CDR2 ANQGSEA. This CDR3 is built from 14 residues. Trimming stripped 5 bases from V and 6 bases from J, with 17 bases between. CDR3 sequence: CSVSYQAVGNEQFF. CDR3 nucleotide sequence: TGCAGCGTTTCCTACCAAGCGGTAGGCAATGAGCAGTTCTTC.

The chain is built from TRBV25-1 and TRBJ1-4; perhaps TRBD1 as D (5 bases). Germline loops: CDR1 MGHDK, CDR2 SYGVNS. Trimming pared 2 bases from V and 10 bases from J, leaving 11 bases between. The CDR3 extends over 13 amino acids. The DNA for the CDR3 is TGTGCCAGCAGTGAAGAGGGACGGGGAAAACTGTTTTTT. As protein: CASSEEGRGKLFF.

Only a few counts were recorded for this clonotype. V and J are TRBV19 and TRBJ2-1; 15 bases fit TRBD2. CDR1 and CDR2 from the germline V gene are LNHDA and SQIVND (reference sequence). Losses at the gene ends were 1 base for V and 7 bases for J; bases not matched to a gene: 5. There are 17 residues in the CDR3. The CDR3 loop reads CASSIGIGTSGRNEQFF. The CDR3 coding sequence is TGTGCCAGTAGTATAGGAATAGGGACTAGCGGGAGGAATGAGCAGTTCTTC. Full variable domain (remainder filled in from reference TRBV19 and TRBJ2-1): DGGITQSPKYLFRKEGQNVTLSCEQNLNHDAMYWYRQDPGQGLRLIYYSQIVNDFQKGDIAEGYSVSREKKESFPLTVTSAQKNPTAFYLCASSIGIGTSGRNEQFFGPGTRLTVL.

V is TRBV20-1 and J is TRBJ2-2; either TRBD1 or TRBD2 may supply D (6 bases each). V lost 6 bases and J lost 4, with 15 bases in between. CDR1 is DFQATT, CDR2 SNEGSKA, per germline (reference sequence). The CDR3 spans 14 residues. DNA for the CDR3: TGCAGTGCCAGGGGTCGGAGGGGCACCGGGGAGCTGTTTTTT. Translating it yields CSARGRRGTGELFF.

The gene calls are TRBV4-3 and TRBJ2-5; TRBD1 is a possible D gene (5 bases). Germline V gene data show CDR1 as LGHNA and CDR2 as YSLEER. V lost 0 bases and J lost 3, with 17 bases in between. The length of the CDR3 is 17 residues. CDR3 sequence reads: CASSQEVGTGAKETQYF. CDR3 nucleotides: TGCGCCAGCAGCCAAGAAGTCGGAACAGGCGCGAAAGAGACCCAGTACTTC.

The chain carries TRBV20-1 and TRBJ2-3; a weak D match, TRBD2 (7 bases). The CDR3 runs to 20 residues. V was cut by 1 base and J by 0 bases, with 26 bases left in between. Germline CDR1 DFQATT, CDR2 SNEGSKA (reference sequence). DNA of the CDR3: TGCAGTGCTAGAGGAACCCGTGGGCGGGGGCACCCATCTAGCACAGATACGCAGTATTTT. Residues: CSARGTRGRGHPSSTDTQYF.

This clonotype was detected only a few times. The chain couples TRBV28 to TRBJ2-7; TRBD1 matches 9 bases. The germline V gene encodes CDR1 MDHEN and CDR2 SYDVKM. V dropped 3 bases and J dropped 8; count of bases not matched to a gene: 11. The CDR3 length is 15 residues. The CDR3 here is CASSFGGTGFKKQYF. The CDR3 nucleotides read TGTGCCAGCAGTTTCGGCGGGACAGGGTTCAAAAAGCAGTACTTC. The entire variable domain, with the rest obtained from reference TRBV28 and TRBJ2-7, is as follows: DVKVTQSSRYLVKRTGEKVFLECVQDMDHENMFWYRQDPGLGLRLIYFSYDVKMKEKGDIPEGYSVSREKKERFSLILESASTNQTSMYLCASSFGGTGFKKQYFGPGTRLTVT.

In its sample, this clonotype was seen a few times. V gene TRBV27 combines with J gene TRBJ2-2; 7 positions match TRBD1. Germline V lookup: CDR1 MNHEY, CDR2 SMNVEV (reference sequence). CDR3 length: 15 residues. The junction had 8 bases not matched to a gene; V was cut back by 9 bases and J by 1 base. The CDR3 sequence is CASKGQMKNTGELFF. CDR3 nucleotides: TGTGCCAGTAAGGGACAGATGAAGAACACCGGGGAGCTGTTTTTT.

The chain has TRBV12-3 or TRBV12-4 and TRBJ2-5; no definite D call. This CDR3 is built from 16 residues. V shed 3 bases and J shed 5 bases, with 19 bases lying between them. The CDR3 nucleotides are TGTGCCAGCAGTTTCTTTTTGACCGGTGATGCGGAGACCCAGTACTTC. This translates into CASSFFLTGDAETQYF.

This clonotype was detected a few times. The chain employs TRBV27 and TRBJ2-7; a weak D match, TRBD2 (7 bases). The germline V gene has CDR1 MNHEY and CDR2 SMNVEV (reference sequence). The CDR3 has 15 amino acids. V was clipped by 0 bases and J by 5 bases, with 14 bases between them. The CDR3 loop is CASSLSRGAINEQYF. The CDR3 DNA sequence: TGTGCCAGCAGTTTATCTCGGGGGGCGATCAACGAGCAGTACTTC.

The rearrangement uses TRBV7-9 and TRBJ2-5, with D unclear. V was cut by 5 bases and J by 7 bases, with 8 bases left in between. Germline V gene sequence: CDR1 SEHNR, CDR2 FQNEAQ (reference sequence). This CDR3 comprises 11 residues. CDR3 residues: CASSRDRTQYF. The CDR3 DNA is TGTGCCAGCAGCAGAGATAGGACCCAGTACTTC.

This clonotype was observed a handful of times. The chain couples TRBV20-1 to TRBJ2-2; TRBD1 is a possible D gene (6 bases). Germline V gene sequence: CDR1 DFQATT, CDR2 SNEGSKA (reference sequence). The CDR3 totals 14 residues. V was clipped by 4 bases and J by 5 bases, with 14 bases between them. In nucleotides, the CDR3 is TGCAGTGCTATTCGTAGGGGGATAACCGGGGAGCTGTTTTTT. This translates into CSAIRRGITGELFF.

The chain couples TRBV24-1 to TRBJ1-3; D uncertain. Trimming took 4 bases from V and 4 from J, leaving 16 bases between them. Germline V gene data show CDR1 as KGHDR and CDR2 as SFDVKD. This CDR3 spans 16 amino acids. The CDR3: CATSDGREAPGNTIYF. CDR3 nucleotides: TGTGCCACCAGTGACGGAAGGGAAGCCCCCGGAAACACCATATATTTT.